This record covers a single T cell receptor (beta chain). Its antigen is unknown. Being one base from a much bigger clone, this may be a read error. The data stem from a study of blood T cell repertoires in COVID-19 (dated by TCRdb to about 2020). In terms of the full investigation: The collaborator samples originated in the United States, Italy and Spain and spanned the acute and convalescent phases of COVID-19. The material from the prospective study consisted of cDNA or gDNA derived from T cells, B-cell-depleted T cells, or PBMCs. The dataset comprised deeply sampled blood TCRbeta repertoires from subjects exposed to, actively infected with, or recovered from COVID-19. The repertoires were released in a freely available public database meant as a resource for research on the immune response to SARS-CoV-2. The samples were drawn from two sources: the first 160 participants of the ongoing ImmuneRACE study, and 1,200 or so subjects contributed by 6 global collaborators. The sample metadata nearly always contained a de-identified subject ID, COVID-19 status, age in years and sex. Where HLA class I and class II types were available, the types were taken from metadata supplied by the sample provider, not from assay-based typing. Overall study results and their limits: Clinical and demographic metadata were provided uncurated, with the amount varying by source and participant.

CDR1 and CDR2, looked up from the germline V gene (reference sequence), are SGHNT and YYREEE. The V end gives up 4 bases and the J end 4 bases, leaving 4 bases in the junction not matched to a gene. Spanning cysteine to phenylalanine, the CDR3 consists of 14 amino acids. Only the CDR3 DNA is retained, 42 bases long and in frame from the first base. Collaborating institutions collected whole blood in K2EDTA tubes following their own protocols. Collaborator samples were shipped for TCRbeta analysis as frozen whole blood, isolated PBMCs, or DNA extracted from either sample type. The immunoSEQ Assay, a bias-controlled multiplex PCR, was used to amplify TCRbeta CDR3 regions from genomic DNA. Regarding the original processing steps: Within the assay, amplification of reference gene primers was used to estimate how many nucleated cells each sample contained. To quantify the absolute abundance of each unique TCRbeta CDR3 rearrangement, sequence reads were collapsed and filtered. Productive Simpson clonality was computed per sample as the square root of Simpson's diversity index over productive rearrangements. TCRdb carries this immuneACCESS record with in-frame sequences only. Its versions omit some clonotypes, under half of them owing to an unresolved V gene in the studies checked, with the rest unexplained. The V and J calls and clone size come from that table; D and trimming were worked out from the DNA. The sample contains 250,000 to 300,000 clones, around 81% of them found a single time. The biggest ten clones account for roughly 2.9% of the sample.

Sequenced material: peripheral blood. The clonotype originates from a woman between 55 and 75 years old with active or convalescent COVID-19. This chain is built from TRBV5-4 and TRBJ2-3; 9 nucleotides in the junction match TRBD2. The DNA sequence is as follows: TGTGCCAGCAGCCCGGGACTAGCCCCAGATACGCAGTATTTT. Its translation reads: CASSPGLAPDTQYF.